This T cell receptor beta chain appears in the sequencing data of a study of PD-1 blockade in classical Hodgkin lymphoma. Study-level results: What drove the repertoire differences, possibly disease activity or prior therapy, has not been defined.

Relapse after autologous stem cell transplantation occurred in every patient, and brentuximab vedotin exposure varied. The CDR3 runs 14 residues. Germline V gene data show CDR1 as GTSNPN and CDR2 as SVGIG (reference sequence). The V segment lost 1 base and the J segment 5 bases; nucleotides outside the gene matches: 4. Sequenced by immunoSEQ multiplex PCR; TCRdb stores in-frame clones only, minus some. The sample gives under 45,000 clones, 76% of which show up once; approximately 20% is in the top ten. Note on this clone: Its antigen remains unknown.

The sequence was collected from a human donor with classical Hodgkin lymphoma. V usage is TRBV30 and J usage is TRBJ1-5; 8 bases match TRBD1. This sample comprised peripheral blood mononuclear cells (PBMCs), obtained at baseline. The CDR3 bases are TGTGCCTGGAGTGGGACAGGGAAAGATCAGCCCCAGCATTTT. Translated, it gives CAWSGTGKDQPQHF.